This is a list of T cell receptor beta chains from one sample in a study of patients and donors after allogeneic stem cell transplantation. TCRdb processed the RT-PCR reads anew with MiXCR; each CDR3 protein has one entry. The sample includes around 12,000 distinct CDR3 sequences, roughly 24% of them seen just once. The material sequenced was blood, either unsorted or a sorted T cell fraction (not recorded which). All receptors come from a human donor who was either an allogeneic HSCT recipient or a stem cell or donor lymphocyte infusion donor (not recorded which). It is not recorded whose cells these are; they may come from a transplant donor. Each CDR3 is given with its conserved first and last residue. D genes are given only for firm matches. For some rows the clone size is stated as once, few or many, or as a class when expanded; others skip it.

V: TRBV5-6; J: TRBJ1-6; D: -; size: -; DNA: TGTGCCAGCAGCCTGGGGGCAGGAAATTCACCCCTCCACTTT; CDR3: CASSLGAGNSPLHF
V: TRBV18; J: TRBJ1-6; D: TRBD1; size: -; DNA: TGTGCCAGCTCACCAGACAGGGTCTCACCCCTCCACTTT; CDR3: CASSPDRVSPLHF
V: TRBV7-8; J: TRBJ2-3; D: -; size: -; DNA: TGTGCCAGCAGCTTAATCCAGGGGAGCACAGATACGCAGTATTTT; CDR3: CASSLIQGSTDTQYF
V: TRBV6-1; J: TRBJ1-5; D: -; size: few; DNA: TGTGCCAGCAGTGAAGGGGTGCGTCAGCCCCAGCATTTT; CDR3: CASSEGVRQPQHF
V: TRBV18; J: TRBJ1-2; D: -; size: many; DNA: TGTGCCAGCCGGGGTCTTTCTAACTATGGCTACACCTTC; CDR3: CASRGLSNYGYTF
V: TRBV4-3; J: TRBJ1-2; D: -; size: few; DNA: TGCGCCAGCAGCCAAGATCGCGGGGACTATGGCTACACCTTC; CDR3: CASSQDRGDYGYTF
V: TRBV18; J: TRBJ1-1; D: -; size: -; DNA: TGTGCCAGCTCACCAAAGACGAACACTGAAGCTTTCTTT; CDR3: CASSPKTNTEAFF
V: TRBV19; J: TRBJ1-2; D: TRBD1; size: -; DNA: TGTGCCAGCGGAAGAGGGACAGCTAATGGCTACACCTTC; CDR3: CASGRGTANGYTF
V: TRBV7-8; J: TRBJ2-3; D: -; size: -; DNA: TGTGCCAGCTCCCTCTACCTTCGGGAGACTAGCACAGATACGCAGTATTTT; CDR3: CASSLYLRETSTDTQYF
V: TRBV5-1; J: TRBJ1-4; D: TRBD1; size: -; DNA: TGCGCCAGCAGCTTGGCCGGGACAGGGAATGAAAAACTGTTTTTT; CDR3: CASSLAGTGNEKLFF